This T cell receptor (beta chain) was recovered during a study of T cell repertoires in cytomegalovirus infection. Across the study: A matching HLA type, together with CMV infection, was signaled by public TCR beta signatures. Points from the study as a whole: There were HLA-C-restricted CMV-specific TCR beta clonotypes dominating the ex vivo response. Individuals carrying CMV plus the relevant HLA were identified by cumulative frequency of public TCR beta families.

As for this clonotype: Antigen specificity is unknown.

Per the germline V gene, CDR1 is MNHEY and CDR2 is SVGEGT. This CDR3 is built from 15 residues. The V end was cut by 5 bases, the J end by 0 bases, with 14 bases between. One entry per CDR3 protein, called by TCRdb with MiXCR from the reads. The sample records 740,000 or so distinct CDR3 sequences, less than 40% being singletons. The sequenced material came from PBMCs. This rearrangement joins TRBV6-2 or TRBV6-3 to TRBJ2-7; no clear D gene. The receptor was isolated from a human donor in good health (CMV status not recorded). Some clones in this sample may be carry-over from other donors' samples. For the CDR3, the DNA is TGTGCCAGCAGTGATTCTGGGGTTCTCTCCTACGAGCAGTACTTC. This sequence encodes CASSDSGVLSYEQYF.